This T cell receptor beta chain derives from a study of human T cells and chemical hapten exposure. For the study at large: Donors were sensitized with 2% DPC on the upper inner arm.

This clonotype has a handful of counts. Time point reported: pre-sensitization, week 0. Treatment indicated: therapeutic diphenylcyclopropenone sensitization with weekly scalp DPC. Blood, whole and unfractionated, served as the source for total RNA extraction. The germline gives CDR1 KGHSH, CDR2 LQKENI. V was shortened by 1 base and J by 0 bases, with 0 bases between the two germline ends. The CDR3 contains 12 residues. TCRdb reanalysed the RACE reads using MiXCR and keeps one entry per CDR3 protein. Here the sample spans tens of thousands of distinct CDR3 sequences, approximately 9.5% being singletons.

This specimen was whole blood, taken in connection with sensitization to the hapten diphenylcyclopropenone (DPC). V is TRBV18 and J is TRBJ1-1; no reliable D call. The TCR sequence derives from a woman in her 30s with alopecia areata. Some clones in this sample may be carry-over from other donors' samples. The CDR3 spells CASSPLNTEAFF. DNA of the CDR3: TGTGCCAGCTCACCACTGAACACTGAAGCTTTCTTT.